A selection of T cell receptor beta chains follows, all from one sample in a study of cytomegalovirus exposure and HLA in healthy donors. Using immunoSEQ multiplex PCR, the repertoire was profiled, and TCRdb retains in-frame clones only, with some absent. The profile shows hundreds of thousands of clones, approximately 90% of them singletons. Source material: PBMCs. The receptors come from a young woman in good health and CMV-seronegative. Each CDR3 is given with its conserved first and last residue. D genes are given only for firm matches. Clone size appears in some rows only: once, few, many, or a class for an expanded clone.

D	size	V	J	CDR3	DNA
TRBD2	NA	TRBV5-1	TRBJ2-5	CASSSSSGKETQYF	TGCGCCAGCAGCTCGTCTAGCGGGAAAGAGACCCAGTACTTC
TRBD2	NA	TRBV28	TRBJ2-1	CASSISREGRYNEQFF	TGTGCCAGCAGTATTTCGCGGGAGGGCCGCTACAATGAGCAGTTCTTC
NA	NA	TRBV28	TRBJ2-7	CASSFSGYEQYF	TGTGCCAGCAGTTTTTCGGGCTACGAGCAGTACTTC
TRBD1	NA	TRBV19	TRBJ1-5	CASSFGTGRSNQPQHF	TGTGCCAGTAGTTTCGGGACAGGGAGGAGCAATCAGCCCCAGCATTTT
TRBD2	NA	TRBV7-2	TRBJ2-7	CASSLGVAGEQYF	TGTGCCAGCAGCTTGGGAGTAGCGGGCGAGCAGTACTTC
NA	NA	TRBV9	TRBJ2-7	CASSKIGGEQYF	TGTGCCAGCAGCAAAATCGGCGGCGAGCAGTACTTC
NA	NA	TRBV7-2	TRBJ2-3	CASSPGEPEDTQYF	TGTGCCAGCAGCCCAGGGGAGCCGGAAGATACGCAGTATTTT
NA	NA	TRBV30	TRBJ1-6	CAWSVYGPGNSYNSPLHF	TGTGCCTGGAGTGTATATGGGCCCGGCAACTCCTATAATTCACCCCTCCACTTT
NA	NA	TRBV14	TRBJ1-2	CASSHRVGGYTF	TGTGCCAGCAGCCACAGGGTGGGTGGCTACACCTTC
TRBD1	NA	TRBV6-5	TRBJ1-1	CASSPAGTGVLEAFF	TGTGCCAGCAGCCCCGCCGGGACAGGGGTGCTTGAAGCTTTCTTT
TRBD1	NA	TRBV28	TRBJ1-2	CASSDGQGAGGYTF	TGTGCCAGCAGTGACGGACAGGGGGCGGGTGGCTACACCTTC
TRBD2	NA	TRBV4-1	TRBJ2-3	CASSLRTISGITDTQYF	TGCGCCAGCAGCCTGAGAACCATAAGCGGGATCACAGATACGCAGTATTTT
NA	NA	TRBV5-4	TRBJ1-1	CASSLQAGPNTEAFF	TGTGCCAGCAGCTTGCAGGCGGGCCCGAACACTGAAGCTTTCTTT
NA	NA	TRBV27	TRBJ2-3	CASSQVPGTDTQYF	TGTGCCAGCAGTCAGGTTCCTGGGACAGATACGCAGTATTTT
TRBD2	NA	TRBV18	TRBJ2-7	CASSPGTSGTGEQYF	TGTGCCAGCTCACCTGGGACTAGCGGGACTGGCGAGCAGTACTTC
NA	few	TRBV27	TRBJ1-4	CASSLERGEKLFF	TGTGCCAGCAGTTTGGAGAGGGGGGAAAAACTGTTTTTT
TRBD1	NA	TRBV30	TRBJ2-3	CAWSVGTALSTDTQYF	TGTGCCTGGAGTGTAGGGACAGCGTTAAGCACAGATACGCAGTATTTT
TRBD2	NA	TRBV5-1	TRBJ2-3	CASSLPSGRTDTQYF	TGCGCCAGCAGCTTGCCTAGCGGGAGGACAGATACGCAGTATTTT
TRBD1	NA	TRBV29-1	TRBJ2-2	CSVRNRGTGELFF	TGCAGCGTGAGAAACAGGGGAACCGGGGAGCTGTTTTTT
TRBD1	NA	TRBV6-4	TRBJ1-2	CASSDQGQGAAGYTF	TGTGCCAGCAGTGACCAGGGGCAGGGGGCTGCTGGCTACACCTTC
NA	once	TRBV11-1	TRBJ2-7	CASSLAGTLGYEQYF	TGTGCCAGCAGCCTGGCCGGGACTTTGGGCTACGAGCAGTACTTC
NA	NA	TRBV9	TRBJ2-3	CASSVGGGSTDTQYF	TGTGCCAGCAGCGTAGGCGGGGGCTCGACAGATACGCAGTATTTT
NA	NA	TRBV6-1	TRBJ1-2	CASSERYGESHYGYTF	TGTGCCAGCAGTGAAAGGTATGGAGAATCCCACTATGGCTACACCTTC
NA	NA	TRBV19	TRBJ1-2	CASSSTPGGYTF	TGTGCCAGTAGTAGTACGCCAGGGGGCTACACCTTC
NA	NA	TRBV28	TRBJ1-2	CASSSPPTESPYGYTF	TGTGCCAGCAGCTCTCCACCGACAGAAAGCCCCTATGGCTACACCTTC
TRBD2	NA	TRBV27	TRBJ2-1	CASSLYGRTNNEQFF	TGTGCCAGCAGTTTATACGGGAGGACAAACAATGAGCAGTTCTTC
TRBD2	NA	TRBV9	TRBJ2-1	CASSVLAGEDEQFF	TGTGCCAGCAGCGTGCTAGCGGGAGAAGATGAGCAGTTCTTC
TRBD1	few	TRBV27	TRBJ1-2	CASSFKGQGGGYTF	TGTGCCAGCAGTTTTAAGGGACAGGGTGGAGGCTACACCTTC
TRBD2	NA	TRBV7-2	TRBJ2-3	CASSSYVSGSADTQYF	TGTGCCAGCAGCTCCTACGTTAGCGGGAGCGCAGATACGCAGTATTTT
NA	NA	TRBV27	TRBJ1-2	CASSRQGLTGYTF	TGTGCCAGCAGTCGTCAGGGGCTAACTGGCTACACCTTC
TRBD1	NA	TRBV27	TRBJ1-6	CASSRNSGGWNSPLHF	TGTGCCAGCAGTCGTAACTCAGGGGGCTGGAATTCACCCCTCCACTTT
NA	NA	TRBV11-2	TRBJ2-7	CASSFSDSLRYEQYF	TGTGCCAGCAGCTTCTCGGACTCGCTCCGCTACGAGCAGTACTTC
TRBD1	NA	TRBV28	TRBJ2-3	CASSFSETGRQYF	TGTGCCAGCAGTTTCTCGGAGACAGGGCGACAGTATTTT
NA	NA	TRBV5-1	TRBJ1-2	CASSLGGLGYTF	TGCGCCAGCAGCTTGGGGGGGCTTGGCTACACCTTC
TRBD1	NA	TRBV9	TRBJ1-2	CASTRAGGESLYGYTF	TGTGCCAGCACTCGGGCAGGGGGCGAGAGTCTCTATGGCTACACCTTC
TRBD1	few	TRBV10-2	TRBJ2-2	CASSEVGGGTGELFF	TGCGCCAGCAGTGAGGTAGGGGGCGGCACCGGGGAGCTGTTTTTT
NA	NA	TRBV5-6	TRBJ2-5	CASSLVERTGKETQYF	TGTGCCAGCAGCTTGGTTGAGCGGACGGGAAAAGAGACCCAGTACTTC
NA	NA	TRBV28	TRBJ2-7	CASSIDTSYEQYF	TGTGCCAGCAGCATTGACACCTCCTACGAGCAGTACTTC
NA	NA	TRBV2	TRBJ2-7	CASSPLAGGSYEQYF	TGTGCCAGCAGTCCACTAGCTGGGGGGTCCTACGAGCAGTACTTC
TRBD1	NA	TRBV19	TRBJ1-1	CASSQGALMNTEAFF	TGTGCCAGTAGCCAGGGGGCCCTCATGAACACTGAAGCTTTCTTT
NA	NA	TRBV5-5	TRBJ2-7	CASSPSVAYEQYF	TGTGCCAGCAGCCCCTCGGTCGCCTACGAGCAGTACTTC
NA	many	TRBV11-3	TRBJ2-7	CASSRITYEQYF	TGTGCCAGCAGCCGTATAACCTACGAGCAGTACTTC
NA	NA	TRBV7-8	TRBJ2-7	CASSSVGLSYEQYF	TGTGCCAGCAGCTCAGTGGGACTTTCCTACGAGCAGTACTTC
TRBD2	once	TRBV5-4	TRBJ2-1	CAGRSSGPYNEQFF	TGTGCCGGCCGCTCTAGCGGACCCTACAATGAGCAGTTCTTC
TRBD1	NA	TRBV30	TRBJ2-1	CAWNNGIRGNEQFF	TGTGCCTGGAATAATGGTATCAGGGGGAATGAGCAGTTCTTC
NA	NA	TRBV28	TRBJ2-6	CATTRPGLSGANVLTF	TGTGCCACCACAAGACCAGGGTTATCGGGGGCCAACGTCCTGACTTTC
NA	NA	TRBV2	TRBJ1-5	CASRQINQPQHF	TGTGCCAGCAGACAGATCAATCAGCCCCAGCATTTT
NA	NA	TRBV2	TRBJ1-1	CASSVPRGGARKGTEAFF	TGTGCCAGCAGTGTCCCCCGGGGAGGGGCGAGGAAAGGCACTGAAGCTTTCTTT
NA	NA	TRBV25-1	TRBJ2-7	CASSPNLVPPVEQYF	TGTGCCAGCAGTCCTAACTTAGTGCCCCCGGTCGAGCAGTACTTC
NA	NA	TRBV4-1	TRBJ1-5	CASSQEERYQPQHF	TGCGCCAGCAGCCAAGAGGAGAGATATCAGCCCCAGCATTTT